This T cell receptor beta chain derives from a study of regulatory T cells in long-lasting Graves disease. According to the study, TCR beta libraries were built with iRepertoire HTBI primers and CDR3-region Arm-PCR. MiXCR, applied by TCRdb to the multiplex PCR reads, yields one record per CDR3 protein. This table holds roughly 450,000 distinct CDR3 sequences, less than 25% found once. The germline V and J ends were trimmed by 4 bases and 11 bases, with 15 bases remaining between them. This CDR3 is built from 13 residues. Looked up from germline, CDR1 is LNHDA and CDR2 is SQIVND (reference sequence). Notes on the study in general: Compared with new cases, persistent Graves' patients showed reduced TCR diversity. TRBV28, TRBJ1-2 and TRBJ2-5 were segments that persistent disease favored. Peripheral blood was the sole material, not thyroid tissue.

Concerning this clonotype itself: What it binds is unknown.

Time point meaning: persistent/refractory GD, antithyroid drugs over 5 years with positive TRAb. RNA extracted from PBMCs served as the sequencing template. The chain joins TRBV19 to TRBJ1-5, with a possible D match to TRBD1 (6 bases). The sequence was obtained from a female donor with Graves disease. The starting material was peripheral blood mononuclear cells (PBMCs), obtained when the disease was refractory, from a patient treated with antithyroid drugs. The CDR3 loop is CASSTSTGFAQHF. Here the CDR3 DNA reads TGTGCCAGTAGTACCTCAACAGGGTTTGCCCAGCATTTT.